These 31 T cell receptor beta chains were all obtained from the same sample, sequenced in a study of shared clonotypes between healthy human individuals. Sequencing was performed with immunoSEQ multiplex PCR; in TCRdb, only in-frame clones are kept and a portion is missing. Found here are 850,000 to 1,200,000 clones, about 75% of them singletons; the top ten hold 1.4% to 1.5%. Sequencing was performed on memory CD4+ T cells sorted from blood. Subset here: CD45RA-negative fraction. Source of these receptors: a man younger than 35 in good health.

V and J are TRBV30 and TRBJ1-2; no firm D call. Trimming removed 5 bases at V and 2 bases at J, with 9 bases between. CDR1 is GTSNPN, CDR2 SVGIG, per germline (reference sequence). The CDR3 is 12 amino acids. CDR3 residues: CAWALGNYGYTF. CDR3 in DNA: TGTGCCTGGGCTTTAGGGAACTATGGCTACACCTTC. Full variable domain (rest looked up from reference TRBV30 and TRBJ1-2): SQTIHQWPATLVQPVGSPLSLECTVEGTSNPNLYWYRQAAGRGLQLLFYSVGIGQISSEVPQNLSASRPQDRQFILSSKKLLLSDSGFYLCAWALGNYGYTFGSGTRLTVV.

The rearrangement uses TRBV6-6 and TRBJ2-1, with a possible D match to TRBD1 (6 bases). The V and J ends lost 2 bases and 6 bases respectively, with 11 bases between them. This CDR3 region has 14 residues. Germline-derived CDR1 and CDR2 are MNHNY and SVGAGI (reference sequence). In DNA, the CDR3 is TGTGCCAGCAGTTACGGACAGTATTCCAATGAGCAGTTCTTC. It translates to CASSYGQYSNEQFF.

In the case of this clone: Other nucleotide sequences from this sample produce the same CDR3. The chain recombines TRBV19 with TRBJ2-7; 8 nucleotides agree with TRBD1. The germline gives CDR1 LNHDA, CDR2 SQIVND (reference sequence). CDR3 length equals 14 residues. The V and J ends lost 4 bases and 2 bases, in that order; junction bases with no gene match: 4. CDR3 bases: TGTGCCAGTAGTACCGGGACAGGACCCTACGAGCAGTACTTC. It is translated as CASSTGTGPYEQYF.

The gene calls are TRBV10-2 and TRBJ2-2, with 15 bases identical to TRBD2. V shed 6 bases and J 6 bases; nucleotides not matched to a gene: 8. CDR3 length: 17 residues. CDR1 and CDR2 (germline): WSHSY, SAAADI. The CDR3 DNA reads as TGCGCCAGCAGAAGGACTAGCGGGGGGGGTGGCGCCGGGGAGCTGTTTTTT. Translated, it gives CASRRTSGGGGAGELFF.

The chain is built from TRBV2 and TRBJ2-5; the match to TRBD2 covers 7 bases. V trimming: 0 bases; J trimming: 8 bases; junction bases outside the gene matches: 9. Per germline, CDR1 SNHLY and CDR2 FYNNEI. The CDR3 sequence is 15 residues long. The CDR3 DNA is TGTGCCAGCAGTGAAGCGCTAATGGCGGGGGAAACCCAGTACTTC. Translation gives CASSEALMAGETQYF.

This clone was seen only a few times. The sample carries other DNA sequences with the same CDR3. CDR3 residues: CASSALRDSGNTIYF. CDR3 sequence (DNA): TGTGCCAGCAGCGCCCTACGAGATTCTGGAAACACCATATATTTT. The J gene is TRBJ1-3, the V gene TRBV9; D remains ambiguous. This CDR3 comprises 15 residues. Trimming removed 3 bases at V and 1 base at J, with 11 bases between. Germline lookup yields CDR1 SGDLS and CDR2 YYNGEE.

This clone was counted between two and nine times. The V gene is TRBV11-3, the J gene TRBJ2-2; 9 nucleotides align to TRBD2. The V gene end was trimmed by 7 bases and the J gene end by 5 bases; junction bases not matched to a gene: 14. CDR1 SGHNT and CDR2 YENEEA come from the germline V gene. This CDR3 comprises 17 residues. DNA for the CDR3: TGTGCCAGCACCCCTGGGCGGGGGGGCCATGGAACCGGGGAGCTGTTTTTT. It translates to CASTPGRGGHGTGELFF.

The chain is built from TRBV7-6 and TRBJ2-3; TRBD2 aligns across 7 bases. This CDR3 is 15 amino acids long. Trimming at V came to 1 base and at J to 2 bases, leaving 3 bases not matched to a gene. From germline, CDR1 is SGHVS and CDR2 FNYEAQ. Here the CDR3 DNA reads TGTGCCAGCAGCTTAGGGGACTACCACACAGATACGCAGTATTTT. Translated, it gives CASSLGDYHTDTQYF. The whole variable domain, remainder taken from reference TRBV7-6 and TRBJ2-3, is GAGVSQSPRYKVTKRGQDVALRCDPISGHVSLYWYRQALGQGPEFLTYFNYEAQQDKSGLPNDRFSAERPEGSISTLTIQRTEQRDSAMYRCASSLGDYHTDTQYFGPGTRLTVL.

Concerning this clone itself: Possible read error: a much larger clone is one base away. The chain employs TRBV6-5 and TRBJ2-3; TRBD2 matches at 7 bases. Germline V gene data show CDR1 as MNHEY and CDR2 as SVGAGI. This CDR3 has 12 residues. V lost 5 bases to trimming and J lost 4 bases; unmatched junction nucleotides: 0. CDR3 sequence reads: CASSTSADTQYF. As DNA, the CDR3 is TGTGCCAGCAGTACTAGCGCAGATACGCAGTATTTT.

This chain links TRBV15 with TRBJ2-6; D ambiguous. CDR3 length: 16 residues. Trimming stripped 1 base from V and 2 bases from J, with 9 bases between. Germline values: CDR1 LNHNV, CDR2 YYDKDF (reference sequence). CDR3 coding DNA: TGTGCCACCAGCAGAGTGGCGCTGGCTGGGGCCAACGTCCTGACTTTC. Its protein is CATSRVALAGANVLTF.

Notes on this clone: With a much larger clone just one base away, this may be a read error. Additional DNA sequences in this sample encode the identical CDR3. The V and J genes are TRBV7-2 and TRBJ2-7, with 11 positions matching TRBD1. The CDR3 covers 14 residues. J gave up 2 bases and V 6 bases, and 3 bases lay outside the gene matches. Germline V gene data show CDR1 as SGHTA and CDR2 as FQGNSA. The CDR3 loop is CASSPGQGAYEQYF. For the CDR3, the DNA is TGTGCCAGCAGTCCGGGACAGGGGGCCTACGAGCAGTACTTC.

The CDR3 nucleotides read TGTGCCAGCAGCCGGGGGACGGTAGCTGGAAACACCATATATTTT. This encodes CASSRGTVAGNTIYF. This chain joins TRBV5-6 and TRBJ1-3; tentative D call: TRBD1 (5 bases). V was cut by 4 bases and J by 2 bases, with 13 bases left in between. Germline V gene lookup returns CDR1 SGHDT and CDR2 YYEEEE. The CDR3 has 15 amino acids.

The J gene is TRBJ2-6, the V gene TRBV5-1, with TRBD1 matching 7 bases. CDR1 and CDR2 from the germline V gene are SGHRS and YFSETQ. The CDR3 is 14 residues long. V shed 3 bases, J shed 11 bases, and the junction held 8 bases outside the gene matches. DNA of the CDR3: TGCGCCAGCAGCTCTGACAGGGTTCGTGACGTCCTGACTTTC. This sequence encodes CASSSDRVRDVLTF. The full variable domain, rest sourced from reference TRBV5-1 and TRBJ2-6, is KAGVTQTPRYLIKTRGQQVTLSCSPISGHRSVSWYQQTPGQGLQFLFEYFSETQRNKGNFPGRFSGRQFSNSRSEMNVSTLELGDSALYLCASSSDRVRDVLTFGAGSRLTVL.

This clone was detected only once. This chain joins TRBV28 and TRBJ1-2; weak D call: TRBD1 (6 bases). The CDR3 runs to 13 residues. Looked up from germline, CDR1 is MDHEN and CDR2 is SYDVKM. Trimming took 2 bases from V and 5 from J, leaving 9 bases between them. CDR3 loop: CASSLRTVYGYTF. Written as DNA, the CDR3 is TGTGCCAGCAGTTTACGGACAGTATATGGCTACACCTTC.

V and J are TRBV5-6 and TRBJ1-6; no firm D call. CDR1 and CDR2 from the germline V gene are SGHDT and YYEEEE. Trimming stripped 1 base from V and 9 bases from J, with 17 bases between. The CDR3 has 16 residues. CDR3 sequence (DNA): TGTGCCAGCAGCTTGCGCTGGACGCCCATTGGTTCACCCCTCCACTTT. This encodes CASSLRWTPIGSPLHF.

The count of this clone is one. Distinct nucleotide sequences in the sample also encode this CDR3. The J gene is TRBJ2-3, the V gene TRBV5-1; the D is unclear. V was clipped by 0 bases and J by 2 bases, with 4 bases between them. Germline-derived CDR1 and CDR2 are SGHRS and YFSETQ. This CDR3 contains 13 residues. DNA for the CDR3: TGCGCCAGCAGCTTGGAAGCCACAGATACGCAGTATTTT. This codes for CASSLEATDTQYF.

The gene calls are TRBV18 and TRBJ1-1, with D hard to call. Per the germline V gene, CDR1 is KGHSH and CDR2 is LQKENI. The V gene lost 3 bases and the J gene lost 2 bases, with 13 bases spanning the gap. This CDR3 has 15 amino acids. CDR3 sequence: CASSPLPSSNTEAFF. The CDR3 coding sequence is TGTGCCAGCTCACCTCTCCCGAGTTCCAACACTGAAGCTTTCTTT.

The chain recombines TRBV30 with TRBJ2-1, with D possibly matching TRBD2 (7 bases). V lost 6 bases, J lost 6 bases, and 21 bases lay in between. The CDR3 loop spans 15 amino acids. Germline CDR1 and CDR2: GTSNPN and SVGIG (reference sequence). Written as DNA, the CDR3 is TGTGCCTGCCCAGGGGAACAAGCGGGACCCAATGAGCAGTTCTTC. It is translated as CACPGEQAGPNEQFF.

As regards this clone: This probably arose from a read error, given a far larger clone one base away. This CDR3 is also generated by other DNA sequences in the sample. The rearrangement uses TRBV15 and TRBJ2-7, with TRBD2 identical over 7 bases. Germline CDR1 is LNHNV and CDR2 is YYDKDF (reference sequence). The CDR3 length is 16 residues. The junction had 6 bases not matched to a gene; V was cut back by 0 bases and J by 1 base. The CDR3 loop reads CATSRDTQRGSYEQYF. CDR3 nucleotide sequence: TGTGCCACCAGCAGAGATACCCAGCGGGGATCCTACGAGCAGTACTTC.

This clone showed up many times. CDR3 DNA: TGCGCCAGCAGCCAGGCTAGACAGGGCGGCTTCACACAGCGGGATACGCAGTATTTT. Its translation: CASSQARQGGFTQRDTQYF. The V gene is TRBV4-1, the J gene TRBJ2-3; 7 nucleotides line up with TRBD1. V gave up 3 bases and J gave up 6 bases; unmatched junction bases: 21. The CDR3 consists of 19 residues. Germline lookup yields CDR1 MGHRA and CDR2 YSYEKL.

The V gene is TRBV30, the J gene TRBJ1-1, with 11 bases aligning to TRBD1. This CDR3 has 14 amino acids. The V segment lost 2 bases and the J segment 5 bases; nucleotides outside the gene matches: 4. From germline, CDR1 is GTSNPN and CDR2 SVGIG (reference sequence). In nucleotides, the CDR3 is TGTGCCTGGAGTATGGGGACAGGGGGAACTGAAGCTTTCTTT. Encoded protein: CAWSMGTGGTEAFF.

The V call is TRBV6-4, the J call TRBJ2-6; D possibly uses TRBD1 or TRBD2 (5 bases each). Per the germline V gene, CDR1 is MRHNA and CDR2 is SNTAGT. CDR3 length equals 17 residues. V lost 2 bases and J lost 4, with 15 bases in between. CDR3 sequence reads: CASSDRDQLRGANVLTF. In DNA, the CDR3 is TGTGCCAGCAGTGACCGGGACCAGCTACGAGGGGCCAACGTCCTGACTTTC.

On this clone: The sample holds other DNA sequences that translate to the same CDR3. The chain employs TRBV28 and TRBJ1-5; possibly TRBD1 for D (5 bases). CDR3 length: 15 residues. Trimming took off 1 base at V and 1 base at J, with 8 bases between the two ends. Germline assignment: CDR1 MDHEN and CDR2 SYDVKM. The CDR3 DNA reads TGTGCCAGCAGTTTATCGGGGGGAAGCAATCAGCCCCAGCATTTT. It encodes CASSLSGGSNQPQHF.

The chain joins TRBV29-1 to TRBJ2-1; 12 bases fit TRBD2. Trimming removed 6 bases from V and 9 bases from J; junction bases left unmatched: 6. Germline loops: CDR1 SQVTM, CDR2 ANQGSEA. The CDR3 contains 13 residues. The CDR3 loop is CSVASGGGGEQFF. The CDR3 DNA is TGCAGCGTGGCTAGCGGGGGGGGCGGTGAGCAGTTCTTC.

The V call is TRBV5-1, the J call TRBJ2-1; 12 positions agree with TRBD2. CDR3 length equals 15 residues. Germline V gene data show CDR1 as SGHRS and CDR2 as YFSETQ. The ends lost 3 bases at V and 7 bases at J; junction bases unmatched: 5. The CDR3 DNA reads TGCGCCAGCAGCTCTGGGACTAGCGGGTGGAATGAGCAGTTCTTC. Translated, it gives CASSSGTSGWNEQFF.

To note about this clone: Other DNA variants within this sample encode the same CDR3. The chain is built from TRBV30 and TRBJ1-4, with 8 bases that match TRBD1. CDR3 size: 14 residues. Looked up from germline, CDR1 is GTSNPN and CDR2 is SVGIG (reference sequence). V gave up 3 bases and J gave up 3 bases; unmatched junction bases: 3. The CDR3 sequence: CAWRGTGSNEKLFF. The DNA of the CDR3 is TGTGCCTGGAGGGGGACAGGTTCTAATGAAAAACTGTTTTTT.

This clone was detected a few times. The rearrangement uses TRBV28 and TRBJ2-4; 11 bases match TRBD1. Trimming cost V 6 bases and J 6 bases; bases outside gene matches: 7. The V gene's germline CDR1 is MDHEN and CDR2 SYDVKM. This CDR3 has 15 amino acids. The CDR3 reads CASRPTGTGGNIQYF. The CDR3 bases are TGTGCCAGCAGGCCAACTGGGACAGGGGGAAACATTCAGTACTTC.

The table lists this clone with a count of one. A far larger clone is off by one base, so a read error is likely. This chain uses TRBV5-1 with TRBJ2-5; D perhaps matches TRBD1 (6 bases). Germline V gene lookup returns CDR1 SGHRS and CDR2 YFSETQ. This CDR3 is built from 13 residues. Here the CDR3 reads CASRDGQMGTQHF. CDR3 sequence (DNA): TGTGCCAGCAGGGATGGACAGATGGGGACCCAGCACTTC. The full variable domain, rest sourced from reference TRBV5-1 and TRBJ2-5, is KAGVTQTPRYLIKTRGQQVTLSCSPISGHRSVSWYQQTPGQGLQFLFEYFSETQRNKGNFPGRFSGRQFSNSRSEMNVSTLELGDSALYLCASRDGQMGTQHFGPGTRLLVL.

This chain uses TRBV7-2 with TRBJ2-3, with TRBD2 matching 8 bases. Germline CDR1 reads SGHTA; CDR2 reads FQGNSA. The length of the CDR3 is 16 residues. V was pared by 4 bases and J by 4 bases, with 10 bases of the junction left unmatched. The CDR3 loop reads CASSSQFGGASDTQYF. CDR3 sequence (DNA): TGTGCCAGCAGCTCACAATTCGGGGGGGCCTCAGATACGCAGTATTTT.

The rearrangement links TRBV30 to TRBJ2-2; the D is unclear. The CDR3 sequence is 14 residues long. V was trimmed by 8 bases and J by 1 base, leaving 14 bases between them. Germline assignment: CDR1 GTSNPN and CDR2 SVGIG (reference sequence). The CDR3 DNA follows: TGTGCCATTCAAGGTGGCCAGAACACCGGGGAGCTGTTTTTT. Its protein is CAIQGGQNTGELFF.

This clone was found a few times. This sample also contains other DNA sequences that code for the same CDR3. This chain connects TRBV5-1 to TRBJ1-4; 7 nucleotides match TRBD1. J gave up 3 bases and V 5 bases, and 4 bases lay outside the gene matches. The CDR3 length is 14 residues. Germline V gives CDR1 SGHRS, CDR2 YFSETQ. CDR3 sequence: CASSPGGANEKLFF. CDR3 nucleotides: TGCGCCAGCAGTCCAGGGGGTGCTAATGAAAAACTGTTTTTT.